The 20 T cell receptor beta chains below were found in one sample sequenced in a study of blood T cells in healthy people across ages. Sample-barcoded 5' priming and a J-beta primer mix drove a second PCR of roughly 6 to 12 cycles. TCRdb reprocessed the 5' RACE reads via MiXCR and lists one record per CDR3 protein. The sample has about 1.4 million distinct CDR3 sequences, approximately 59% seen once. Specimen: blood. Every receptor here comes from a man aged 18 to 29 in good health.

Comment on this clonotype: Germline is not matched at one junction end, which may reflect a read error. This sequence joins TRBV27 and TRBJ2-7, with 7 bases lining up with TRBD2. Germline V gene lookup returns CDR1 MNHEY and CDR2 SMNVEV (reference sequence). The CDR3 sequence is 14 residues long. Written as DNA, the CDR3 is TGTACCAGCAGTTTATCGAGCGGGGCATACGAGCAGTACTTC. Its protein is CTSSLSSGAYEQYF.

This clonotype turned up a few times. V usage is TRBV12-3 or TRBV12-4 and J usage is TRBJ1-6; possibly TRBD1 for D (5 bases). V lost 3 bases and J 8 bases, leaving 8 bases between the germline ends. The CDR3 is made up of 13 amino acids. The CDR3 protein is CASSFGRDSPLHF. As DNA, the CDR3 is TGTGCCAGCAGTTTCGGCAGGGATTCACCCCTCCACTTT.

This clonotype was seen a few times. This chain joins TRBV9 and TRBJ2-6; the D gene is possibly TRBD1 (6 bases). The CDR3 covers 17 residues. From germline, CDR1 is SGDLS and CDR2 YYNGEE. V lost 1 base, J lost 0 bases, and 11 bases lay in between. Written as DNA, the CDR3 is TGTGCCAGCAGCGTATACAGGGATGACTCTGGGGCCAACGTCCTGACTTTC. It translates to CASSVYRDDSGANVLTF.

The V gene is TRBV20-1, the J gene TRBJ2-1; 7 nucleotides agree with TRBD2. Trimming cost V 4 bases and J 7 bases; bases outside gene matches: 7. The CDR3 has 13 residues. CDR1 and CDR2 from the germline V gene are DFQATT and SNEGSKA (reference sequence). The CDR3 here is CSAKPSGENEQFF. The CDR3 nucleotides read TGCAGTGCTAAACCCAGCGGGGAAAATGAGCAGTTCTTC.

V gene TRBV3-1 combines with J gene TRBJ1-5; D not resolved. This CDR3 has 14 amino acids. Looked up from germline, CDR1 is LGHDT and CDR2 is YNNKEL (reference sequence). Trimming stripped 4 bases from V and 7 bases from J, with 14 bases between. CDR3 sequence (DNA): TGTGCCAGCAGCCCCTCTCGGGCGTACCAGCCCCAGCATTTT. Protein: CASSPSRAYQPQHF.

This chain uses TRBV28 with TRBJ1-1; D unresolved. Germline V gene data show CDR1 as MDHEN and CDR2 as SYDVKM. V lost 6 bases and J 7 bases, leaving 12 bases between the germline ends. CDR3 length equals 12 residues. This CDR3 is CASSSDGNEAFF. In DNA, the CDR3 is TGTGCCAGCAGCTCCGACGGAAATGAAGCTTTCTTT.

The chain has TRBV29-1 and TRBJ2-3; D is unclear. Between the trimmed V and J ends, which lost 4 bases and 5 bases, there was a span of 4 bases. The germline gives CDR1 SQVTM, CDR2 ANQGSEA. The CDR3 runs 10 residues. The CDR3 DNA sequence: TGCAGCGTTGCAAGAGATACGCAGTATTTT. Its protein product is CSVARDTQYF.

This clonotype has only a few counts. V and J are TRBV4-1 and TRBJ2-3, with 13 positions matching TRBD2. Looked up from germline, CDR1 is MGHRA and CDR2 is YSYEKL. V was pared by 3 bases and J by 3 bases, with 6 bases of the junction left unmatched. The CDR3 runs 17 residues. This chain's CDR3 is CASSQEGTSGITDTQYF. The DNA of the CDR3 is TGCGCCAGCAGCCAGGAAGGGACTAGCGGGATAACAGATACGCAGTATTTT.

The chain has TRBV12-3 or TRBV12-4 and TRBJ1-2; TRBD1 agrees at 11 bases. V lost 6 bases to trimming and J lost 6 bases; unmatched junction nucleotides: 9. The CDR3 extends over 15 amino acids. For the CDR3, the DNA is TGTGCCAGCAGGGACAGGGGGCGCAAAAAACATGGCTACACCTTC. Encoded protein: CASRDRGRKKHGYTF.

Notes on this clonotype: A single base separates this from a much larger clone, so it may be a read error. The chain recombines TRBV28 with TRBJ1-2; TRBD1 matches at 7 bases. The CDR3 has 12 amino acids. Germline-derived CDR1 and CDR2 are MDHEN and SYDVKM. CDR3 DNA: TGTGCCGGCAGTCAGGGGGACTATGGCTACACCTTC. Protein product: CAGSQGDYGYTF.

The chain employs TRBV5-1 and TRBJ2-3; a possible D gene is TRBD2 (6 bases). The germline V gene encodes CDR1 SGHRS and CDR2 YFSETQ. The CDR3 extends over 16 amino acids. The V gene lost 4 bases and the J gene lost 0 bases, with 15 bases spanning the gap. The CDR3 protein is CASSPQLAQSTDTQYF. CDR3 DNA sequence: TGCGCCAGCAGCCCCCAACTAGCACAGAGCACAGATACGCAGTATTTT.

The CDR3 nucleotides read TGCGCCAGCAGCTTGTTCGGGGGAGGAGTCTTACCCGGGGAGCTGTTTTTT. Translating it yields CASSLFGGGVLPGELFF. The chain recombines TRBV5-1 with TRBJ2-2; TRBD2 is a possible D gene (6 bases). The CDR3 loop spans 17 amino acids. Deletions cut 1 base from V and 6 bases from J, with 19 bases between. CDR1 is SGHRS, CDR2 YFSETQ, per germline.

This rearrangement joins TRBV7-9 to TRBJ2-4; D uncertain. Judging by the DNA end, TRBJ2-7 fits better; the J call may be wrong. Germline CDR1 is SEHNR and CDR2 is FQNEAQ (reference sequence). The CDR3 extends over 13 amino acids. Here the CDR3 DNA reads TGTGCCAGCAGCTTCCAGAGCTCGGGCGAGCAGTACTTC. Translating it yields CASSFQSSGEQYF.

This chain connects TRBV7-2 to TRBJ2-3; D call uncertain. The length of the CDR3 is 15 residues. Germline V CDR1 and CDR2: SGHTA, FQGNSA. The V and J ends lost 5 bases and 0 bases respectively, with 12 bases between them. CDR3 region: CASSPRVASTDTQYF. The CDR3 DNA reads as TGTGCCAGCAGCCCCCGGGTCGCTAGCACAGATACGCAGTATTTT.

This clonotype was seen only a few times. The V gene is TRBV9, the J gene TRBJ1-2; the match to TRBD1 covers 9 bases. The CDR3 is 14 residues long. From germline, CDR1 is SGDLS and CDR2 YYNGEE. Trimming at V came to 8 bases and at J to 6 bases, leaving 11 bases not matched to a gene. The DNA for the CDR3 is TGTGCCAGTGCCCTGACAGGGGGTCGAGATGGCTACACCTTC. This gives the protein CASALTGGRDGYTF.

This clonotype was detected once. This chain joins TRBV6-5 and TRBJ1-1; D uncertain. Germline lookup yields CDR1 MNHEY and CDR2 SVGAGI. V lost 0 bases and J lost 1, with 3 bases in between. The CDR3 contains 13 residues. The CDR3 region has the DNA TGTGCCAGCAGTTACTCCCAGAACACTGAAGCTTTCTTT. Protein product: CASSYSQNTEAFF.

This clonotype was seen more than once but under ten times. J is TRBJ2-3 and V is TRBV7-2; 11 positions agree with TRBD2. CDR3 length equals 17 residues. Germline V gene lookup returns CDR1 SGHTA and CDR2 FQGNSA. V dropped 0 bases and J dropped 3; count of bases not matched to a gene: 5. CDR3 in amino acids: CASSLASSGGPTDTQYF. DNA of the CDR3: TGTGCCAGCAGCTTAGCATCTAGCGGGGGGCCGACAGATACGCAGTATTTT. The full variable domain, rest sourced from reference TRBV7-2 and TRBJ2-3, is GAGVSQSPSNKVTEKGKDVELRCDPISGHTALYWYRQSLGQGLEFLIYFQGNSAPDKSGLPSDRFSAERTGGSVSTLTIQRTQQEDSAVYLCASSLASSGGPTDTQYFGPGTRLTVL.

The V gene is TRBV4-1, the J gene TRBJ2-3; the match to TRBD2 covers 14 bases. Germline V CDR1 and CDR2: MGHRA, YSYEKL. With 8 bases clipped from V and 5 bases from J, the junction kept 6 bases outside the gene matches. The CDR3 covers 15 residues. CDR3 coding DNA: TGCGCCAGCGGCCTGGGGACTAGCGGGGGAGATACGCAGTATTTT. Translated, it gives CASGLGTSGGDTQYF.

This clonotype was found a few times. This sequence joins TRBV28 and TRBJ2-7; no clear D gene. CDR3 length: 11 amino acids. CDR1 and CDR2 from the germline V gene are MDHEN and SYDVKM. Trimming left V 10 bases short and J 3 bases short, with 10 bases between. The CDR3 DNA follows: TGTGCCACCGGTGGAAGCTACGAGCAGTACTTC. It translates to CATGGSYEQYF.

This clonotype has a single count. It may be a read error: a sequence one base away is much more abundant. CDR3 region: CASSVISGQETQYF. CDR3 DNA sequence: TGTGCCAGCAGTGTAATAAGCGGACAAGAGACCCAGTACTTC. The rearrangement links TRBV28 to TRBJ2-5; TRBD2 is a possible D gene (5 bases). CDR3 size: 14 residues. V was shortened by 5 bases and J by 2 bases, with 12 bases between the two germline ends. CDR1 is MDHEN, CDR2 SYDVKM, per germline.